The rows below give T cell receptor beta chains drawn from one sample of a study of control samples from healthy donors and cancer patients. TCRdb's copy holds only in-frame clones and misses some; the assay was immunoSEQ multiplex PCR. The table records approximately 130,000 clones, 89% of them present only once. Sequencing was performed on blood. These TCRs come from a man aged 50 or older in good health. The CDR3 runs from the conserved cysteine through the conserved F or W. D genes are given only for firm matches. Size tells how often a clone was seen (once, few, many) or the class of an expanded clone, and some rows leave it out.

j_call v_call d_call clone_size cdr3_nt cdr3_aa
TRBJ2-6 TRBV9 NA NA TGTGCCAGCAGCCCCATCTGGGGGGCGGGGGCCAACGTCCTGACTTTC CASSPIWGAGANVLTF
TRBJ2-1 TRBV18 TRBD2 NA TGTGCCAGCTCACCACCGGTTGCTAGCGGGGGATTCGGAAGTGAGCAGTTCTTC CASSPPVASGGFGSEQFF
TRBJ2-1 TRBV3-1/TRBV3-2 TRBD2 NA TGTGCCAGCAGCGCCTTCGGGCTAGCGGGGAGGAGCTCCTACAATGAGCAGTTCTTC CASSAFGLAGRSSYNEQFF
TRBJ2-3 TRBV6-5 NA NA TGTGCCAGCAGTTACTCGGGCCGCACAGATACGCAGTATTTT CASSYSGRTDTQYF
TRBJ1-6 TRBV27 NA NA TGTGCCAGCAGTTTATTAACGGGGTCCCCCTATAATTCACCCCTCCACTTT CASSLLTGSPYNSPLHF
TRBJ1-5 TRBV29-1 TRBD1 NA TGCAGCGTCTCCCCCATGACAGGGGAAAGCAATCAGCCCCAGCATTTT CSVSPMTGESNQPQHF
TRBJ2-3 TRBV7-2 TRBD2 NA TGTGCCAGCAGCTTAACGGGGGGTAGCACAGATACGCAGTATTTT CASSLTGGSTDTQYF
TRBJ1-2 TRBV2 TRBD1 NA TGTGCCAGCAGTGAAGGCGGGACAGGTCCATACACCTTC CASSEGGTGPYTF
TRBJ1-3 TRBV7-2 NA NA TGTGCCAGCAGCTACCAGGGCGCTACTGGAAACACCATATATTTT CASSYQGATGNTIYF
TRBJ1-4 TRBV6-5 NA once TGTGCCAGCGGTTTGGGTGAAAAACTGTTTTTT CASGLGEKLFF
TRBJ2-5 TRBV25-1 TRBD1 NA TGTGCCAGCAGTCCGGACAGGGGCCCCCTCCAAGAGACCCAGTACTTC CASSPDRGPLQETQYF
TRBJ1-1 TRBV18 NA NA TGTGCCAGCTCACCCGCCGGACGGCAGAACACTGAAGCTTTCTTT CASSPAGRQNTEAFF
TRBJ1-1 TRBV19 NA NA TGTGCCAGTCGTCGTACAGGGTACACTGAAGCTTTCTTT CASRRTGYTEAFF
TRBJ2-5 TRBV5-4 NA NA TGTGCCAGCAGCTTGGGGGGGCAAGAGACCCAGTACTTC CASSLGGQETQYF
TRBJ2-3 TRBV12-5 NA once TGTGCTAGTGGCCCTGGGGAGTTTAGCACAGATACGCAGTATTTT CASGPGEFSTDTQYF
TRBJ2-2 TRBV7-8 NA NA TGTGCCAGCAGCCGAGGGCCCGGGGAGCTGTTTTTT CASSRGPGELFF
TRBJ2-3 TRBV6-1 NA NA TGTGCCAGCAGTGAAGGGGTTGGCGGTTCCGTAGATACGCAGTATTTT CASSEGVGGSVDTQYF
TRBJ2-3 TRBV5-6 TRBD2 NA TGTGCCAGCAGTTACCGCGGGGGTGCGACAGATACGCAGTATTTT CASSYRGGATDTQYF
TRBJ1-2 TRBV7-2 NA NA TGTGCCAGCAGCTTTCGGGGTAACTATGGCTACACCTTC CASSFRGNYGYTF
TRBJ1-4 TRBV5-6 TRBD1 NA TGTGCCAGCAGCCCGACAGGGGGGGAGGAAAAACTGTTTTTT CASSPTGGEEKLFF
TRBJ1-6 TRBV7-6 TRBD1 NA TGTGCCAGCAGCCCGGGGACAGCACAAAATTCACCCCTCCACTTT CASSPGTAQNSPLHF
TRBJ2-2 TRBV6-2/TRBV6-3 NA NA TGTGCCAGCAGTTACGTAAACGCGAACACCGGGGAGCTGTTTTTT CASSYVNANTGELFF
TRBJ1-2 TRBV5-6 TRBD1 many TGTGCCAGCAGCCTACTAGGGACAGACTCCGAGGGCTACACCTTC CASSLLGTDSEGYTF
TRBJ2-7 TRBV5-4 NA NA TGTGCCAGCAGCTTCGGGACTCCCATTCTGTACTTC CASSFGTPILYF
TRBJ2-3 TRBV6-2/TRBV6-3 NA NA TGTGCCAGCAGTCGCCTGTCACGGGCAGATACGCAGTATTTT CASSRLSRADTQYF
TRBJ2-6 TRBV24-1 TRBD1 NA TGTGCCACCAGCCATACAGGGGGCACTGGGGCCAACGTCCTGACTTTC CATSHTGGTGANVLTF
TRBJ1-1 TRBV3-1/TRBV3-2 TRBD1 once TGTGCCAGCAGCCAAGAAGACAGGGACACTGAAGCTTTCTTT CASSQEDRDTEAFF
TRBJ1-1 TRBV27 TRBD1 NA TGTGCCAGCAGAAGACAGGGGGCTTTGGGCGACACTGAAGCTTTCTTT CASRRQGALGDTEAFF
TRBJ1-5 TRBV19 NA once TGTGCCAGTAGTCAAATGGGGGGAAGCAATCAGCCCCAGCATTTT CASSQMGGSNQPQHF